One and the same sample provided the 20 T cell receptor beta chains below, sequenced in a study of metastatic and nonmetastatic thyroid tumors. Each patient went into thyroid surgery without having received any treatment. TCRdb used MiXCR to call clones anew from the PCR reads. The table has under 35,000 clones, roughly 35% seen once. Sequencing was performed on tumor tissue. All receptors come from a female donor with papillary thyroid cancer or a benign thyroid nodule (not recorded which). Some clones in this sample may be carry-over from other donors' samples.

A note on this clone: Other DNA sequences in the sample encode the same CDR3. The CDR3 region is CATSDGTSSYEQYF. DNA for the CDR3: TGTGCCACCAGCGACGGTACGAGCTCCTACGAGCAGTACTTC. V gene TRBV15 combines with J gene TRBJ2-7; D uncertain. V gave up 5 bases and J gave up 0 bases, with 11 bases separating them. Germline loops: CDR1 LNHNV, CDR2 YYDKDF (reference sequence). This CDR3 comprises 14 residues. The whole variable domain, filled in from reference TRBV15 and TRBJ2-7, reads DAMVIQNPRYQVTQFGKPVTLSCSQTLNHNVMYWYQQKSSQAPKLLFHYYDKDFNNEADTPDNFQSRRPNTSFCFLDIRSPGLGDTAMYLCATSDGTSSYEQYFGPGTRLTVT.

CDR3 in DNA: TGCAGTGCGCCCAGAGGGGACGGATTATTTTTT. It specifies CSAPRGDGLFF. The chain recombines TRBV20-1 with TRBJ1-4; TRBD1 might be the D (5 bases). V was pared by 6 bases and J by 17 bases, with 19 bases between. The V gene's germline CDR1 is DFQATT and CDR2 SNEGSKA (reference sequence). This CDR3 contains 11 residues.

This clone turned up a few times. The chain couples TRBV6-6 to TRBJ2-7; D unclear. Germline V gene lookup returns CDR1 MNHNY and CDR2 SVGAGI (reference sequence). The CDR3 is made up of 15 amino acids. V lost 2 bases, J lost 1 base, and 12 bases lay in between. DNA for the CDR3: TGTGCCAGCAGTTACGGTTCAACCTTGTCCTACGAGCAGTACTTC. Its translation is CASSYGSTLSYEQYF.

This clone was counted between two and nine times. This chain uses TRBV28 with TRBJ1-2, with D perhaps matching TRBD1 (6 bases). The CDR3 is 11 amino acids. The V and J ends lost 6 bases and 7 bases respectively, with 9 bases between them. Germline values: CDR1 MDHEN, CDR2 SYDVKM. The CDR3, as DNA: TGTGCCAGCAGGGGGGGGCCTGGCTACACCTTC. Protein sequence: CASRGGPGYTF.

V is TRBV6-1 and J is TRBJ2-1, with D possibly TRBD2 on 6 matching bases. The germline CDR1 and CDR2 sequences are MNHNS and SASEGT. The CDR3 runs to 15 residues. The V end was cut by 10 bases, the J end by 9 bases, with 25 bases between. CDR3 amino acids: CANSHQTRGISEQFF. CDR3 bases: TGTGCCAACAGCCATCAGACTAGAGGGATCAGTGAGCAGTTCTTC.

V is TRBV20-1 and J is TRBJ1-1, with no clear D. The V gene lost 4 bases and the J gene lost 5 bases, with 11 bases spanning the gap. Germline CDR1 DFQATT, CDR2 SNEGSKA (reference sequence). The length of the CDR3 is 12 residues. The chain's CDR3 is CSANSVLTEAFF. CDR3 nucleotides: TGCAGTGCTAATTCAGTGTTAACTGAAGCTTTCTTT.

The V gene is TRBV11-3, the J gene TRBJ1-3, with 12 bases matching TRBD1. V was clipped by 3 bases and J by 2 bases; unmatched bases: 2. CDR3 length equals 16 residues. Germline CDR1 is SGHNT and CDR2 is YENEEA. The CDR3 sequence: CASSLGQGAAGNTIYF. The CDR3 nucleotides read TGTGCCAGCAGCTTGGGACAGGGGGCCGCTGGAAACACCATATATTTT. The full variable domain, rest sourced from reference TRBV11-3 and TRBJ1-3, is EAGVVQSPRYKIIEKKQPVAFWCNPISGHNTLYWYLQNLGQGPELLIRYENEEAVDDSQLPKDRFSAERLKGVDSTLKIQPAELGDSAVYLCASSLGQGAAGNTIYFGEGSWLTVV.

This clone was found a few times. The J gene is TRBJ2-3, the V gene TRBV27; D is unresolved. This CDR3 comprises 13 residues. The V end was cut by 3 bases, the J end by 6 bases, with 10 bases between. Germline V lookup: CDR1 MNHEY, CDR2 SMNVEV (reference sequence). The CDR3 sequence is CASSFGGRDTQYF. The CDR3 DNA reads TGTGCCAGCAGTTTTGGTGGCAGGGATACGCAGTATTTT.

The V gene is TRBV11-2, the J gene TRBJ2-7, with TRBD1 identical over 8 bases. From germline, CDR1 is SGHAT and CDR2 FQNNGV. CDR3 length: 14 residues. V trimming: 5 bases; J trimming: 2 bases; junction bases outside the gene matches: 5. The CDR3 reads CASSTRGPAYEQYF. Here the CDR3 DNA reads TGTGCCAGCAGCACCAGGGGGCCTGCCTACGAGCAGTACTTC. Looking up the rest from reference TRBV11-2 and TRBJ2-7 gives the full variable domain: EAGVAQSPRYKIIEKRQSVAFWCNPISGHATLYWYQQILGQGPKLLIQFQNNGVVDDSQLPKDRFSAERLKGVDSTLKIQPAKLEDSAVYLCASSTRGPAYEQYFGPGTRLTVT.

The chain has TRBV20-1 and TRBJ1-2; D uncertain. The CDR3 is 11 residues long. CDR1 and CDR2 (germline): DFQATT, SNEGSKA (reference sequence). The DNA of the CDR3 is TGCGGCCTCCACAGTAACTATGGCTACACCTTC. Its translation: CGLHSNYGYTF.

There are a few counts of this clone. The chain joins TRBV27 to TRBJ2-2; 9 positions match TRBD2. V lost 6 bases to trimming and J lost 4 bases; unmatched junction nucleotides: 3. Looked up from germline, CDR1 is MNHEY and CDR2 is SMNVEV (reference sequence). This CDR3 is built from 14 residues. CDR3 sequence reads: CASRSLAGTGELFF. The CDR3 DNA is TGTGCCAGCAGGTCACTAGCGGGCACCGGGGAGCTGTTTTTT.

The CDR3 reads CSLNPQGGGAFF. The CDR3 DNA follows: TGCAGCCTAAACCCACAGGGGGGGGGAGCTTTCTTT. This sequence joins TRBV29-1 and TRBJ1-1; 8 nucleotides line up with TRBD1. CDR1 and CDR2 (germline): SQVTM, ANQGSEA. V dropped 8 bases and J dropped 10; count of bases not matched to a gene: 12. There are 12 residues in the CDR3.

The chain recombines TRBV11-2 with TRBJ2-7; 13 bases are a match to TRBD2. The germline V gene has CDR1 SGHAT and CDR2 FQNNGV. V lost 5 bases and J lost 3; bases outside the gene matches: 13. This CDR3 has 18 residues. CDR3 amino acids: CASSPGRTSGRIGYEQYF. The CDR3 DNA reads TGTGCCAGCAGCCCCGGGAGGACTAGCGGGAGAATCGGCTACGAGCAGTACTTC. Looking up the rest from reference TRBV11-2 and TRBJ2-7 gives the full variable domain: EAGVAQSPRYKIIEKRQSVAFWCNPISGHATLYWYQQILGQGPKLLIQFQNNGVVDDSQLPKDRFSAERLKGVDSTLKIQPAKLEDSAVYLCASSPGRTSGRIGYEQYFGPGTRLTVT.

V usage is TRBV6-1 and J usage is TRBJ2-1, with D unclear. The CDR3 totals 16 residues. The germline CDR1 and CDR2 sequences are MNHNS and SASEGT. V gave up 8 bases and J gave up 0 bases, with 17 bases separating them. CDR3 bases: TGTGCCAGCTATTTCGACACTCAGATCTCCTACAATGAGCAGTTCTTC. Encoded protein: CASYFDTQISYNEQFF.

This clone is large in the sample. The rearrangement links TRBV19 to TRBJ1-2; no definite D call. The CDR3 is 15 residues long. Germline V gives CDR1 LNHDA, CDR2 SQIVND (reference sequence). Deletions cut 3 bases from V and 4 bases from J, with 15 bases between. CDR3 nucleotide sequence: TGTGCCAGTAGTATTTTCGACGGCTTTAGCTATGGCTACACCTTC. It codes for CASSIFDGFSYGYTF.

This clone was observed a handful of times. The chain recombines TRBV7-2 with TRBJ2-7; D is unresolved. From germline, CDR1 is SGHTA and CDR2 FQGNSA. The length of the CDR3 is 12 residues. Trimming took off 3 bases at V and 1 base at J, with 4 bases between the two ends. CDR3 amino acids: CASSFGSYEQYF. CDR3 nucleotides: TGTGCCAGCAGCTTTGGATCCTACGAGCAGTACTTC.

This clone turned up a few times. J is TRBJ2-7 and V is TRBV28; a possible D gene is TRBD2 (6 bases). Germline V gene sequence: CDR1 MDHEN, CDR2 SYDVKM. The CDR3 runs to 17 residues. V was clipped by 6 bases and J by 2 bases, with 23 bases between them. The CDR3 reads CASSLLKGGWGAYEQYF. CDR3 DNA: TGTGCCAGCAGCCTGCTTAAGGGAGGATGGGGAGCCTACGAGCAGTACTTC.

This clone showed up just a few times. J is TRBJ2-7 and V is TRBV6-5, with D tentatively TRBD2 (5 bases). V dropped 2 bases and J dropped 4 bases, with 15 bases sitting between them. The CDR3 extends over 15 amino acids. Looked up from germline, CDR1 is MNHEY and CDR2 is SVGAGI. This chain's CDR3 is CASSYSQPLAYEQYF. In DNA, the CDR3 is TGTGCCAGCAGTTACAGTCAGCCGCTAGCTTACGAGCAGTACTTC.

This clone was counted between two and nine times. V usage is TRBV27 and J usage is TRBJ2-7, with TRBD2 matching over 15 bases. The CDR3 covers 17 residues. Germline lookup yields CDR1 MNHEY and CDR2 SMNVEV (reference sequence). The V gene end was trimmed by 5 bases and the J gene end by 6 bases; junction bases not matched to a gene: 11. CDR3 in DNA: TGTGCCAGCAGTCTTGGACTAGCGGGAGGGCCTGCGGTCGAGCAGTACTTC. It is translated as CASSLGLAGGPAVEQYF.

This clone appeared a few times. This sequence joins TRBV3-1 and TRBJ2-1, with TRBD1 matching 11 bases. The germline CDR1 and CDR2 sequences are LGHDT and YNNKEL (reference sequence). Trimming removed 4 bases from V and 6 bases from J; junction bases left unmatched: 5. The CDR3 extends over 15 amino acids. CDR3 bases: TGTGCCAGCAGCCCCCGGACAGGGGGCCCCAATGAGCAGTTCTTC. Translated, it gives CASSPRTGGPNEQFF.